These T cell receptor beta chains were read from a single sample in a study of blood T cell repertoires in COVID-19. The assay was immunoSEQ multiplex PCR, and TCRdb's table has in-frame clones only and misses some. The table shows some 140,000 clones, with approximately 80% occurring only once. Sequencing was performed on peripheral blood. The receptors come from a man aged 60-69 years who had recovered from COVID-19. Both conserved end residues are part of each CDR3. Fields, in order: clone size, D gene, J gene, V gene, CDR3 protein, CDR3 DNA. D genes are given only for firm matches. Only some rows state a clone size, as once, few, many or a class for expanded clones.

abundance: -
d_gene: TRBD1
j_gene: TRBJ1-5
v_gene: TRBV6-2/TRBV6-3
CDR3aa: CASSFPGQGGNQPQHF
CDR3nt: TGTGCCAGCAGTTTTCCCGGACAGGGTGGCAATCAGCCCCAGCATTTT

abundance: -
d_gene: -
j_gene: TRBJ2-5
v_gene: TRBV6-5
CDR3aa: CAAAWSLKETQYF
CDR3nt: TGTGCCGCAGCGTGGTCCCTAAAAGAGACCCAGTACTTC

abundance: -
d_gene: -
j_gene: TRBJ2-5
v_gene: TRBV11-2
CDR3aa: CASSPEDYSMSHGTQYF
CDR3nt: TGTGCCAGCAGCCCCGAGGACTACTCTATGAGTCACGGGACCCAGTACTTC

abundance: -
d_gene: -
j_gene: TRBJ1-3
v_gene: TRBV30
CDR3aa: CAGEREPGNTIYF
CDR3nt: TGTGCCGGGGAAAGGGAGCCTGGAAACACCATATATTTT

abundance: -
d_gene: -
j_gene: TRBJ2-2
v_gene: TRBV19
CDR3aa: CASSIFSGGELFF
CDR3nt: TGTGCCAGTAGTATTTTTTCGGGCGGGGAGCTGTTTTTT

abundance: -
d_gene: TRBD1
j_gene: TRBJ1-1
v_gene: TRBV3-1/TRBV3-2
CDR3aa: CASSHAGGTGGTEAFF
CDR3nt: TGTGCCAGCAGCCACGCCGGCGGGACAGGGGGCACTGAAGCTTTCTTT

abundance: -
d_gene: TRBD1
j_gene: TRBJ1-1
v_gene: TRBV6-6
CDR3aa: CASSYSTGATEAFF
CDR3nt: TGTGCCAGCAGTTACTCAACAGGGGCCACTGAAGCTTTCTTT

abundance: -
d_gene: -
j_gene: TRBJ1-4
v_gene: TRBV9
CDR3aa: CASSVLPEQGTNEKLFF
CDR3nt: TGTGCCAGCAGCGTACTACCCGAGCAGGGGACTAATGAAAAACTGTTTTTT

abundance: -
d_gene: TRBD1
j_gene: TRBJ1-3
v_gene: TRBV7-2
CDR3aa: CASSEQGGPGNTIYF
CDR3nt: TGTGCCAGCAGCGAACAGGGGGGCCCTGGAAACACCATATATTTT

abundance: once
d_gene: TRBD2
j_gene: TRBJ2-2
v_gene: TRBV9
CDR3aa: CASSVAIGLGTGELFF
CDR3nt: TGTGCCAGCAGCGTAGCTATTGGACTAGGGACCGGGGAGCTGTTTTTT